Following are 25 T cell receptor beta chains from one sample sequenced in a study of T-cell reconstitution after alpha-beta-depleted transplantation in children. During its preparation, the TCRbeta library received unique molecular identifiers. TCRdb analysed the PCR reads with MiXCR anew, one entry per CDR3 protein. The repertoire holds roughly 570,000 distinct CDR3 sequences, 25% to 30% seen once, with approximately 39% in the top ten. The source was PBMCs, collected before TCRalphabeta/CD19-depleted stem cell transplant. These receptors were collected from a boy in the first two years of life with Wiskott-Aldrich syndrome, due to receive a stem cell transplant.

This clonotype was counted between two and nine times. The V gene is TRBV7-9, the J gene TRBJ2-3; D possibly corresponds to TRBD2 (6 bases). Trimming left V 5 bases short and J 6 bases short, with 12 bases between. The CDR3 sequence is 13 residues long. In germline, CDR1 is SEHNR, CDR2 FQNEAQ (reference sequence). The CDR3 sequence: CASSTRRADTQYF. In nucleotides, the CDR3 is TGTGCCAGCAGCACGCGGAGGGCTGATACGCAGTATTTT.

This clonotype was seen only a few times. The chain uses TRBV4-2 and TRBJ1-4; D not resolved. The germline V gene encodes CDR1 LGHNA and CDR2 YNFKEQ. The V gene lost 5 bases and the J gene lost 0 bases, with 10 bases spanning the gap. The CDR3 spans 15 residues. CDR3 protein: CASSKQAPTNEKLFF. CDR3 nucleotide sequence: TGTGCCAGCAGCAAGCAGGCACCAACTAATGAAAAACTGTTTTTT.

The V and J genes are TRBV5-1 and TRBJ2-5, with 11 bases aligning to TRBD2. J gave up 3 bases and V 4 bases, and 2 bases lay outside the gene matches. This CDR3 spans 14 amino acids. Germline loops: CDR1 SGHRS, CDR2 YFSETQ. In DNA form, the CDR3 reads TGCGCCAGCAGCGTACTAGCGGGAGAAGAGACCCAGTACTTC. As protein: CASSVLAGEETQYF.

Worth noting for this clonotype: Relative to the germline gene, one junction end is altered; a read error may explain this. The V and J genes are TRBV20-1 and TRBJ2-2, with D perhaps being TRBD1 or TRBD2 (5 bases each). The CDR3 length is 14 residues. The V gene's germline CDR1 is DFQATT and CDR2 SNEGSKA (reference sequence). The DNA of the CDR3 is TGCAGTGCTAGTAAGGGGCCGAACACCGGGGAGCTGTTTTTC. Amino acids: CSASKGPNTGELFF.

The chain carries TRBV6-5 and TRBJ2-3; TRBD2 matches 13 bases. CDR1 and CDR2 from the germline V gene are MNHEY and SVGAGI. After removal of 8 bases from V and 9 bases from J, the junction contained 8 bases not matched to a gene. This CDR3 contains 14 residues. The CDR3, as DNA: TGTGCCAGCCTTACTAGCGGGAGGGGGGGGACGCAGTATTTT. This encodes CASLTSGRGGTQYF.

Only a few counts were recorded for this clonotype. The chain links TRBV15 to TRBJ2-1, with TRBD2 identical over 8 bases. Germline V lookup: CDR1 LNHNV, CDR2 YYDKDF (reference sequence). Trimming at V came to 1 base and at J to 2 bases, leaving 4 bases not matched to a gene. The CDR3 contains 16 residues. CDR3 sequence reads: CATSRAPAGAYNEQFF. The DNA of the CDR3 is TGTGCCACCAGCAGAGCCCCAGCGGGAGCCTACAATGAGCAGTTCTTC.

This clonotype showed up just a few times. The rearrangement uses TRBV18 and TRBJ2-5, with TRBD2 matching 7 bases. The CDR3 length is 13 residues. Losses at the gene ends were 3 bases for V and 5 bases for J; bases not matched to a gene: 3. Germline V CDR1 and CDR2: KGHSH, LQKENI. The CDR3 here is CASSPTSHETQYF. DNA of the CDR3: TGTGCCAGCTCACCGACTAGCCACGAGACCCAGTACTTC.

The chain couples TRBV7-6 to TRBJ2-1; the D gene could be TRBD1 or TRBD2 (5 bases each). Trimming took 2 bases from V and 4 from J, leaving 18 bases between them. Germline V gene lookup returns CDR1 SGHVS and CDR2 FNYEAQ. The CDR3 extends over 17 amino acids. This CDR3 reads CASSLNHGGTTYNEQFF. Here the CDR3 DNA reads TGTGCCAGCAGCTTAAATCATGGGGGAACCACTTACAATGAGCAGTTCTTC.

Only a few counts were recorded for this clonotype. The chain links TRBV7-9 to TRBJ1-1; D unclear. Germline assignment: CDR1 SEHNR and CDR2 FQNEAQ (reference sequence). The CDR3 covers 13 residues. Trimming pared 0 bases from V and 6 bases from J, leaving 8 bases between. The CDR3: CASSLAYSSEAFF. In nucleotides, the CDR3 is TGTGCCAGCAGCTTAGCGTACAGCTCTGAAGCTTTCTTT.

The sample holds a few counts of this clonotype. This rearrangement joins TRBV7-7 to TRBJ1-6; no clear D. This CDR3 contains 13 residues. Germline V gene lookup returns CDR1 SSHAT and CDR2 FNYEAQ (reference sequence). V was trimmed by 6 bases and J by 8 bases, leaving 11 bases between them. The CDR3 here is CASRKRPDSPLHF. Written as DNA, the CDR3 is TGTGCCAGCAGAAAGAGGCCAGATTCACCCCTCCACTTT.

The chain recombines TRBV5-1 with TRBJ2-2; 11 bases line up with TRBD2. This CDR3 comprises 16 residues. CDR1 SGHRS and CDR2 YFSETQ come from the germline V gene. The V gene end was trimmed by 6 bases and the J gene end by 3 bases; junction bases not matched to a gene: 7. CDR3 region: CASIGGTSGYTGELFF. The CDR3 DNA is TGCGCCAGCATCGGGGGGACTAGCGGATACACCGGGGAGCTGTTTTTT.

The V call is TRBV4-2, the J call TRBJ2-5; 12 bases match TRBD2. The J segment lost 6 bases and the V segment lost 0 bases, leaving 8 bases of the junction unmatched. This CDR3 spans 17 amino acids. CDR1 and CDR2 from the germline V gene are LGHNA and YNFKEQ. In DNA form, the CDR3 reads TGTGCCAGCAGCCAAGATTGGACTAGCGGGACGGGTAAGACCCAGTACTTC. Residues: CASSQDWTSGTGKTQYF.

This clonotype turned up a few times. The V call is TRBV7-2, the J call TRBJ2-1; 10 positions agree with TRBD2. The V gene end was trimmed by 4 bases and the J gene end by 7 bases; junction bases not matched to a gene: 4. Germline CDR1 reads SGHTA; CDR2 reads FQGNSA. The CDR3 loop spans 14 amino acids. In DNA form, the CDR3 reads TGTGCCAGCAGCTCGGGACTAGCGAGTAATGAGCAGTTCTTC. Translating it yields CASSSGLASNEQFF.

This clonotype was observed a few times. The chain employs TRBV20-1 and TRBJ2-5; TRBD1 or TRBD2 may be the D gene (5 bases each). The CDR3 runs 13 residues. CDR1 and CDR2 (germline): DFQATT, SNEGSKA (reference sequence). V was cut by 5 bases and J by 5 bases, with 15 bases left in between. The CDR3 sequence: CSAPLRGGETQYF. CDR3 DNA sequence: TGCAGTGCTCCTCTCCGGGGCGGGGAGACCCAGTACTTC.

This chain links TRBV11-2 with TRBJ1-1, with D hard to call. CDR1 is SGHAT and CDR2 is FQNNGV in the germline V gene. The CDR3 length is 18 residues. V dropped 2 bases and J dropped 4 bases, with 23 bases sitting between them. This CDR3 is CASSLHRDGLGRITEAFF. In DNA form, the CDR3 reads TGTGCCAGCAGCTTACACCGTGACGGATTGGGTCGGATCACTGAAGCTTTCTTT.

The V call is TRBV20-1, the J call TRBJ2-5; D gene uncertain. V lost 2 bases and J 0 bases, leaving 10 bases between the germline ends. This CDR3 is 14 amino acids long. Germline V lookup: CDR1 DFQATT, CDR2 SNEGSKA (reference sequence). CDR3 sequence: CSARSVGDQETQYF. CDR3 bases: TGCAGTGCTAGATCGGTGGGCGACCAAGAGACCCAGTACTTC.

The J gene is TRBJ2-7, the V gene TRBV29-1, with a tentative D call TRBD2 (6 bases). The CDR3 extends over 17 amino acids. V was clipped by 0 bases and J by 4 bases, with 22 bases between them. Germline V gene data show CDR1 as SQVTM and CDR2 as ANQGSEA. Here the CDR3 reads CSVEDGGNGRRGYEQYF. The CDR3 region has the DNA TGCAGCGTTGAAGATGGTGGTAACGGGAGACGGGGTTACGAGCAGTACTTC.

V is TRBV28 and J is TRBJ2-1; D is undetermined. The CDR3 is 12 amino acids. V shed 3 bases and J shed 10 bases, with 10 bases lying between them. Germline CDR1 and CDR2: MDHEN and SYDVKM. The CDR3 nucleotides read TGTGCCAGCAGTTTCGTCTTTCGAGAGCAGTTCTTC. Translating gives CASSFVFREQFF.

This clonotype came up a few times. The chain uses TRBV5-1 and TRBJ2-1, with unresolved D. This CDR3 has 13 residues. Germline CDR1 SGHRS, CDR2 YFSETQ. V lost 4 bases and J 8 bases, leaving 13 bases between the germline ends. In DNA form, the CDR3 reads TGCGCCAGCAGCCAACTTTCCTCGGATGAGCAGTTCTTC. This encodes CASSQLSSDEQFF.

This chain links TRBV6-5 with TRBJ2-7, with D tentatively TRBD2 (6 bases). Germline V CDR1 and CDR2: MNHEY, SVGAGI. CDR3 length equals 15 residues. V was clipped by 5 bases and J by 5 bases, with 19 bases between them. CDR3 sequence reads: CASSLTREIFHEQYF. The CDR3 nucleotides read TGTGCCAGCAGTCTGACTCGGGAGATTTTCCACGAGCAGTACTTC.

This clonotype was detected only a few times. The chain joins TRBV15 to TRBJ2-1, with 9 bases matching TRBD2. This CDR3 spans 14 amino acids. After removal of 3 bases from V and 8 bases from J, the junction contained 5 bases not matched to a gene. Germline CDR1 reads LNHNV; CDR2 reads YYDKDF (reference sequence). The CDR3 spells CATSSSGSIYEQFF. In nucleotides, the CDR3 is TGTGCCACCAGCAGTAGCGGGAGTATATATGAGCAGTTCTTC.

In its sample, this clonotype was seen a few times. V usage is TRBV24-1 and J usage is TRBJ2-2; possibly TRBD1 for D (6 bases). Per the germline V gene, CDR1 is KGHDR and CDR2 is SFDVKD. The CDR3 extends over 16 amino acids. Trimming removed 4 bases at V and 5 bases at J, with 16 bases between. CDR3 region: CATSDPSGERTGELFF. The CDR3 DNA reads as TGTGCCACCAGTGACCCCTCAGGGGAGCGGACCGGGGAGCTGTTTTTT.

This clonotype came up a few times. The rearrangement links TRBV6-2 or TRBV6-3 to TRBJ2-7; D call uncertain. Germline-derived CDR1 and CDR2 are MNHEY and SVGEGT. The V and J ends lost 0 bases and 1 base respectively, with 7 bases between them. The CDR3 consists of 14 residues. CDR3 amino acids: CASSYSGVSYEQYF. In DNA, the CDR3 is TGTGCCAGCAGTTACTCCGGAGTATCCTACGAGCAGTACTTC.

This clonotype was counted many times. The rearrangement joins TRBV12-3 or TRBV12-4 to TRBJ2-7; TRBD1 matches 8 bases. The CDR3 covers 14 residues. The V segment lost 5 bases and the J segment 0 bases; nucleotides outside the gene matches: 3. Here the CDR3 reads CASSPGQGSYEQYF. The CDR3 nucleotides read TGTGCCAGCAGTCCCGGACAGGGCTCCTACGAGCAGTACTTC.

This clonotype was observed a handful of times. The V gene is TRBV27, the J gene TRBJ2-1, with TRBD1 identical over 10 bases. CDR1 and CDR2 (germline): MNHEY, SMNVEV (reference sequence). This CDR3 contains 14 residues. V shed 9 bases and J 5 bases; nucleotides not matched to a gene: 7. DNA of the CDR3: TGTGCCAGGGAGACAGGGGGCCTCCACAATGAGCAGTTCTTC. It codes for CARETGGLHNEQFF.